This entry lists 24 T cell receptor beta chains sequenced from one sample in a study of CXCR3-negative and CXCR3-positive naive CD8 T cells. No antigen has been identified for these receptors. In preparing the TRB cDNA libraries, 5' RACE with UMI labels was used. TCRdb re-called the 5' RACE reads and gives one entry per CDR3 protein, without DNA. The sample includes around 60,000 distinct CDR3 sequences. The study's findings and limits: More hydrophobic TRB CDR3s were found in CXCR3-positive naive cells than in CXCR3-negative naive cells.

Sequencing used naive CXCR3+ CD8+ T cells from blood. This sample's subset: CD45RO-CCR7+CD27+CD95- naive CD8+ T cells expressing CXCR3 (TNR3+). All receptors derive from a human donor in good health. Some clones in this sample may be carry-over from other donors' samples.

This chain joins TRBV14 and TRBJ1-1; checking the TCRdb D call of TRBD1 is not possible without DNA. The CDR3 covers 16 residues. Germline CDR1 is SGHDN and CDR2 is FVKESK. The CDR3 spells CASSQDRGSSNTEAFF.

The chain recombines TRBV12-3 or TRBV12-4 with TRBJ2-7; there is no DNA to check the TCRdb D call of TRBD2. The CDR3 runs 16 residues. The CDR3 spells CASREGLAGGQNEQYF.

J is TRBJ2-5 and V is TRBV7-3; TCRdb indicates TRBD1, and absent DNA this call remains unverified. The CDR3 length is 14 residues. CDR1 is SGHTA, CDR2 FQGTGA, per germline. CDR3 amino acids: CASSQGGSQETQYF.

The V and J genes are TRBV28 and TRBJ2-5; the D gene TCRdb calls, TRBD1, cannot be checked with no DNA. The CDR3 covers 13 residues. Germline V CDR1 and CDR2: MDHEN, SYDVKM. The CDR3 loop is CASRFTGEETQYF.

V gene TRBV7-2 combines with J gene TRBJ2-7; as DNA is missing, the TRBD2 call by TCRdb cannot be tested. The CDR3 is 15 amino acids. The germline V gene has CDR1 SGHTA and CDR2 FQGNSA. The CDR3 sequence is CASSSISGGRYEQYF.

The gene calls are TRBV11-3 and TRBJ2-7; TCRdb outputs TRBD2, but without DNA this stays unchecked. CDR3 length: 16 amino acids. Germline assignment: CDR1 SGHNT and CDR2 YENEEA. CDR3 sequence: CASSLYRDSGDYEQYF. Together with reference TRBV11-3 and TRBJ2-7, the CDR3 gives the full variable domain: EAGVVQSPRYKIIEKKQPVAFWCNPISGHNTLYWYLQNLGQGPELLIRYENEEAVDDSQLPKDRFSAERLKGVDSTLKIQPAELGDSAVYLCASSLYRDSGDYEQYFGPGTRLTVT.

The rearrangement joins TRBV7-3 to TRBJ1-1; with no DNA, the TCRdb D assignment of TRBD1 cannot be verified. The CDR3 extends over 13 amino acids. Germline CDR1 is SGHTA and CDR2 is FQGTGA. CDR3: CASSRLGQGEAFF.

The V call is TRBV6-4, the J call TRBJ2-3; TCRdb's D call of TRBD1 is untestable without DNA. Germline V gives CDR1 MRHNA, CDR2 SNTAGT. CDR3 length equals 14 residues. The CDR3 is CASSGTGGTDTQYF.

The chain couples TRBV12-3 or TRBV12-4 to TRBJ2-2; TCRdb returns TRBD1, unconfirmable since there is no DNA. This CDR3 contains 14 residues. The CDR3 here is CASSFRGNTGELFF.

The CDR3: CASSLSRGQEEKLFF. This rearrangement joins TRBV14 to TRBJ1-4; TCRdb's D call of TRBD1 is untestable without DNA. The germline gives CDR1 SGHDN, CDR2 FVKESK. This CDR3 is 15 amino acids long.

The chain employs TRBV5-5 and TRBJ2-1; TCRdb picks TRBD1, but there is no DNA to check that call. The CDR3 is 15 amino acids. Germline values: CDR1 SGHKS, CDR2 YYEKEE (reference sequence). CDR3 sequence reads: CASSLVWGRYNEQFF.

V usage is TRBV6-5 and J usage is TRBJ1-1. Germline CDR1 and CDR2: MNHEY and SVGAGI. This CDR3 has 15 amino acids. The CDR3 sequence: CATRTQGGEDTEAFF.

This chain uses TRBV3-1 with TRBJ2-1; TCRdb returns TRBD1, unconfirmable since there is no DNA. The germline gives CDR1 LGHDT, CDR2 YNNKEL (reference sequence). The CDR3 is 16 amino acids. The CDR3 protein is CASSSGTGSSYNEQFF.

This chain uses TRBV6-2 or TRBV6-3 with TRBJ2-2; the TCRdb D gene call, TRBD1, has no DNA to confirm it. Germline V lookup: CDR1 MNHEY, CDR2 SVGEGT. The CDR3 is made up of 12 amino acids. CDR3 sequence reads: CASRNRAGELFF.

The CDR3 protein is CASSSPGKDYGYTF. The genes are TRBV6-5 and TRBJ1-2; TCRdb calls TRBD1, which cannot be checked without DNA. The V gene's germline CDR1 is MNHEY and CDR2 SVGAGI. The CDR3 loop spans 14 amino acids.

The chain couples TRBV12-1 to TRBJ2-1. TRBV12-1 is given as a pseudogene. The length of the CDR3 is 15 residues. The CDR3 protein is CASSFVPTFYNEQFF.

This chain connects TRBV19 to TRBJ2-7. The CDR3 length is 15 residues. In germline, CDR1 is LNHDA, CDR2 SQIVND (reference sequence). The CDR3 reads CASSMVGGVSYEQYF.

The chain employs TRBV7-9 and TRBJ1-1; lacking DNA, the TRBD1 call made by TCRdb goes unchecked. The germline V gene encodes CDR1 SEHNR and CDR2 FQNEAQ (reference sequence). This CDR3 has 15 residues. CDR3 region: CASSPDDRLNTEAFF.

V gene TRBV2 combines with J gene TRBJ1-2. CDR1 is SNHLY and CDR2 is FYNNEI in the germline V gene. The CDR3 runs 12 residues. The CDR3 sequence: CASMTGLYGYTF.

The chain is built from TRBV5-1 and TRBJ2-3. Germline V gene lookup returns CDR1 SGHRS and CDR2 YFSETQ. The CDR3 contains 14 residues. CDR3 residues: CASSLLGFTDTQYF.

This rearrangement joins TRBV7-6 to TRBJ1-1. This CDR3 has 14 residues. Germline CDR1 is SGHVS and CDR2 is FNYEAQ. The CDR3 loop is CASSTGIPYTEALF.

The chain's CDR3 is CASSLLLGHGAKHNEQFF. The V gene is TRBV7-6, the J gene TRBJ2-1; the D call from TCRdb, TRBD1, cannot be confirmed without DNA. The germline gives CDR1 SGHVS, CDR2 FNYEAQ. This CDR3 contains 18 residues.

This rearrangement joins TRBV29-1 to TRBJ2-1; TCRdb's D call of TRBD2 is untestable without DNA. Looked up from germline, CDR1 is SQVTM and CDR2 is ANQGSEA. The CDR3 runs to 13 residues. CDR3 sequence: CSLAGPTYNEQFF.

The chain carries TRBV9 and TRBJ2-1; no DNA is available, so the TRBD1 call from TCRdb remains unchecked. CDR1 SGDLS and CDR2 YYNGEE come from the germline V gene. This CDR3 is 12 amino acids long. CDR3 amino acids: CASSVPGYEQFF.